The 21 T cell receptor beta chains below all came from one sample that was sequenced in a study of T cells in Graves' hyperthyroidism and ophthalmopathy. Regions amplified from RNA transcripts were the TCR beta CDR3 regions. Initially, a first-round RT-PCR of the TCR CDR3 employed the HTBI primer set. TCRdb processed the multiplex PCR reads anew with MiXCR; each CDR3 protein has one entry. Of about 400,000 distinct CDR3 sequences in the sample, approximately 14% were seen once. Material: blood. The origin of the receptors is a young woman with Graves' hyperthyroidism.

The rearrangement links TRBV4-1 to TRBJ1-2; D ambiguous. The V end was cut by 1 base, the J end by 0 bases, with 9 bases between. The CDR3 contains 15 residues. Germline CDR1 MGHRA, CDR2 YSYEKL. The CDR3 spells CASSQVVEANYGYTF. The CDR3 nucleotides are TGCGCCAGCAGCCAAGTGGTGGAAGCTAACTATGGCTACACCTTC.

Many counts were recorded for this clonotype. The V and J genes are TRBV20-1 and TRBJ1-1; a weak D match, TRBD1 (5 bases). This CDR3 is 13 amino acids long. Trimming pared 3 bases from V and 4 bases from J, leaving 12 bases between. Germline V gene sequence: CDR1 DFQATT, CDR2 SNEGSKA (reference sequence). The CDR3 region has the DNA TGCAGTGCTAGTTGGGGGGAGACCACTGAAGCTTTCTTT. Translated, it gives CSASWGETTEAFF.

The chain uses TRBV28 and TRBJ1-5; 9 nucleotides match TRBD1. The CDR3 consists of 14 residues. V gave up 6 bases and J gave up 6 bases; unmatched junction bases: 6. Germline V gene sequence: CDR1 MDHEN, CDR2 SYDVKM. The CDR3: CASRLTGGGQPQHF. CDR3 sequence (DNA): TGTGCCAGCAGGCTCACAGGGGGCGGTCAGCCCCAGCATTTT. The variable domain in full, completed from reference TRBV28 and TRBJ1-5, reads DVKVTQSSRYLVKRTGEKVFLECVQDMDHENMFWYRQDPGLGLRLIYFSYDVKMKEKGDIPEGYSVSREKKERFSLILESASTNQTSMYLCASRLTGGGQPQHFGDGTRLSIL.

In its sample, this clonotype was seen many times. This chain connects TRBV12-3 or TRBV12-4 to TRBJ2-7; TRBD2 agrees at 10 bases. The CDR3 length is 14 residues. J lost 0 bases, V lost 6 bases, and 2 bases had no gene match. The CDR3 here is CASRSSGSSYEQYF. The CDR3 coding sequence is TGTGCCAGCAGGTCTAGCGGGAGCTCCTACGAGCAGTACTTC.

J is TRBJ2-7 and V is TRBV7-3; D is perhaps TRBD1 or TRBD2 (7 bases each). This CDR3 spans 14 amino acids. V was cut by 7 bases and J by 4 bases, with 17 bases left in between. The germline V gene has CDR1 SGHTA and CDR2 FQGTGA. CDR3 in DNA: TGTGCCAGCAATGGGGGGAGGGGGCAGTACGAGCAGTACTTC. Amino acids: CASNGGRGQYEQYF.

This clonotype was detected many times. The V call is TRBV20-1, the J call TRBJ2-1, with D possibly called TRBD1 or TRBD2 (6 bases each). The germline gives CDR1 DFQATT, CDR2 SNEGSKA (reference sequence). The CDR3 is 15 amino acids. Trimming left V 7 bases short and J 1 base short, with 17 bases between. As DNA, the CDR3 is TGCAGTGTTGGGGGGCGGGATATTTCCTACAATGAGCAGTTCTTC. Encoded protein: CSVGGRDISYNEQFF.

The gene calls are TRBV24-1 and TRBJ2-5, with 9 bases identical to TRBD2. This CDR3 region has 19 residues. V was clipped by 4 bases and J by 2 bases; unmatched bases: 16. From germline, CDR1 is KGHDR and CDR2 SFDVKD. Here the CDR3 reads CATSEGSYRASGMQETQYF. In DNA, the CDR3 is TGTGCCACCAGTGAGGGTAGTTACCGGGCTAGCGGGATGCAAGAGACCCAGTACTTC.

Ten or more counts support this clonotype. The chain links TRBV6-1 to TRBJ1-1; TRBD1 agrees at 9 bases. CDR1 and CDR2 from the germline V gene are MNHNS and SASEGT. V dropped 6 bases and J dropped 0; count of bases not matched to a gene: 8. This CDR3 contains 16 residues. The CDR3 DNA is TGTGCCAGCAGGGGACAGGGAGTTTACATGAACACTGAAGCTTTCTTT. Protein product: CASRGQGVYMNTEAFF.

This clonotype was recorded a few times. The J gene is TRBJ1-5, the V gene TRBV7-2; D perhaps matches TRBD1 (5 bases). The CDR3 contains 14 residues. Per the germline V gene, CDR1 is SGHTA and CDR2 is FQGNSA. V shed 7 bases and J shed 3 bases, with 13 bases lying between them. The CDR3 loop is CASTDSPNNQPQHF. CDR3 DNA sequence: TGTGCCAGCACTGACAGCCCTAACAATCAGCCCCAGCATTTT.

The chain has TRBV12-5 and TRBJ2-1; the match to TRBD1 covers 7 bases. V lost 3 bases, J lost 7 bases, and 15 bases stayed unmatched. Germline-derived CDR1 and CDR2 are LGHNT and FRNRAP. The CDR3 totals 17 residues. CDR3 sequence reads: CASGLTIRDRGLNEQFF. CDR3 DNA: TGTGCTAGTGGTTTAACAATCCGGGACAGAGGCTTAAATGAGCAGTTCTTC.

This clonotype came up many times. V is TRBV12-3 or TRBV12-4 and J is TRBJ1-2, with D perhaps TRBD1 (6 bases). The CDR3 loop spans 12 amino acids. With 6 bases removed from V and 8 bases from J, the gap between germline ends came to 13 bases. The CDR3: CASRGSGEGYTF. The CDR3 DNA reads TGTGCCAGCAGGGGTTCAGGGGAAGGCTACACCTTC.

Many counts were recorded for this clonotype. CDR3 nucleotide sequence: TGTGCCAGCAGCTTAACCGGCCTAGCGGGATTGGAGACCCAGTACTTC. Protein: CASSLTGLAGLETQYF. The chain combines TRBV7-2 with TRBJ2-5; 9 nucleotides align to TRBD2. This CDR3 contains 16 residues. Germline assignment: CDR1 SGHTA and CDR2 FQGNSA. Germline trimming cut 2 bases from V and 5 bases from J; bases unmatched to any gene: 9.

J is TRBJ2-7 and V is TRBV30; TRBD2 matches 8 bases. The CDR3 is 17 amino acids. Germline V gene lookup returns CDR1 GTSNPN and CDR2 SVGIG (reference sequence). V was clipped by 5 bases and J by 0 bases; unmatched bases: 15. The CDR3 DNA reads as TGTGCCTGGTCTAACGGGAGGGCCTTTTTACTCTCCTACGAGCAGTACTTC. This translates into CAWSNGRAFLLSYEQYF.

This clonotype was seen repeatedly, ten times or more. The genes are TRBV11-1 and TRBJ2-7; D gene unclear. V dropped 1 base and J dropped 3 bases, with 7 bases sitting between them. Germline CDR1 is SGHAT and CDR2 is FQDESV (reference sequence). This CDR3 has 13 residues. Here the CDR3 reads CASSLEVGYEQYF. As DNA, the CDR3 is TGTGCCAGCAGCTTAGAAGTGGGCTACGAGCAGTACTTC.

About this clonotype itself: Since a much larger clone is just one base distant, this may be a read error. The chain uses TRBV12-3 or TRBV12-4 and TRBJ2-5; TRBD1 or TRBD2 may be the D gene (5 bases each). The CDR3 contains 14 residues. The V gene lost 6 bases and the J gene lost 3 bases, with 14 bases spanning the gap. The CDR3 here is CASSRRGDKETQYF. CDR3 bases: TGTGCCAGCAGCCGTAGAGGGGATAAAGAGACCCAGTACTTC.

CDR3 protein: CASSPLPKGANQPQHF. Written as DNA, the CDR3 is TGTGCCAGCAGTCCTCTCCCCAAGGGAGCGAATCAGCCCCAGCATTTT. The chain uses TRBV28 and TRBJ1-5; D remains unclear. The CDR3 has 16 residues. The V end lost 5 bases, the J end lost 4 bases, and 18 bases lay between the germline ends. Germline CDR1 is MDHEN and CDR2 is SYDVKM. Complete variable domain (other parts from reference TRBV28 and TRBJ1-5): DVKVTQSSRYLVKRTGEKVFLECVQDMDHENMFWYRQDPGLGLRLIYFSYDVKMKEKGDIPEGYSVSREKKERFSLILESASTNQTSMYLCASSPLPKGANQPQHFGDGTRLSIL.

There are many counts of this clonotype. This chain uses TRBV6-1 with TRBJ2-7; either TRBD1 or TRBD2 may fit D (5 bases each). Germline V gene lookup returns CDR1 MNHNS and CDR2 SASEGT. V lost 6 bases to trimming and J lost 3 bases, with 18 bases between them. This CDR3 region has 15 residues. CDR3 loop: CASRNIRGLNYEQYF. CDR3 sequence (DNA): TGTGCCAGCAGAAACATCCGGGGCCTCAACTACGAGCAGTACTTC.

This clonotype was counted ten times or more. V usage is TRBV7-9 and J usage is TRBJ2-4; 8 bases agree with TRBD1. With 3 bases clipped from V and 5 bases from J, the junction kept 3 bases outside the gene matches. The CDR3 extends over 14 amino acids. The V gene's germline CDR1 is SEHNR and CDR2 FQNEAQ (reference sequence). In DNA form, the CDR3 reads TGTGCCAGCAGCTTCGGGACAGGCGAAAACATTCAGTACTTC. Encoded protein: CASSFGTGENIQYF.

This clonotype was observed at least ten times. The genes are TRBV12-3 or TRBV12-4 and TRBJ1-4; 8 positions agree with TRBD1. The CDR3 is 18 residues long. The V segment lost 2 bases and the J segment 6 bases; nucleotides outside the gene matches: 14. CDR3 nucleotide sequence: TGTGCCAGCAGTTTATCCCTACCGCGACAGGGGTTGGATGAAAAACTGTTTTTT. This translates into CASSLSLPRQGLDEKLFF.

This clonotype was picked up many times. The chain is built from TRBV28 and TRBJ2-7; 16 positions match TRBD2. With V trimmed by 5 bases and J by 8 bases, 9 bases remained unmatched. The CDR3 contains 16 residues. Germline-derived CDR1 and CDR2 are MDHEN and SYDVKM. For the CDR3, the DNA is TGTGCCAGCAGTCGCCCGGGACTAGCGGGAGGGCCGCAGCAGTACTTC. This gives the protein CASSRPGLAGGPQQYF. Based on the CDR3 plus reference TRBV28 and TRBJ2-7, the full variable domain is DVKVTQSSRYLVKRTGEKVFLECVQDMDHENMFWYRQDPGLGLRLIYFSYDVKMKEKGDIPEGYSVSREKKERFSLILESASTNQTSMYLCASSRPGLAGGPQQYFGPGTRLTVT.

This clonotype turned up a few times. The CDR3 bases are TGCAGTGCTAATACAGGGGGCCACTCTGGGGCCAACGTCCTGACTTTC. It yields the protein CSANTGGHSGANVLTF. This sequence joins TRBV20-1 and TRBJ2-6, with 9 positions matching TRBD1. The CDR3 loop spans 16 amino acids. The V gene end was trimmed by 4 bases and the J gene end by 0 bases; junction bases not matched to a gene: 4. Germline loops: CDR1 DFQATT, CDR2 SNEGSKA (reference sequence).